A single sample gave rise to the 5 T cell receptor beta chains below, sequenced in a study of T cell repertoires in cytomegalovirus infection. No antigen has been identified for these receptors. In TCRdb, the reads were re-called with MiXCR into one record per CDR3 protein. Of fewer than 850,000 distinct CDR3 sequences in the sample, about 27% were seen once. The sample in question was cultured CD8+ T cells from PBMCs, obtained from culture after CMV antigen stimulation. The origin of the receptors is a human donor in good health (CMV status not recorded). Some clones in this sample may be carry-over from other donors' samples.

The V and J genes are TRBV19 and TRBJ2-1; TRBD2 agrees at 13 bases. The length of the CDR3 is 15 residues. From germline, CDR1 is LNHDA and CDR2 SQIVND (reference sequence). The junction had 2 bases not matched to a gene; V was cut back by 3 bases and J by 6 bases. The CDR3 here is CASSIGLAGANEQFF. The CDR3 nucleotides are TGTGCCAGTAGTATTGGACTAGCGGGGGCCAATGAGCAGTTCTTC.

There are many counts of this clonotype. V is TRBV7-9 and J is TRBJ2-2, with D unclear. The CDR3 consists of 14 residues. The germline CDR1 and CDR2 sequences are SEHNR and FQNEAQ (reference sequence). Trimming cost V 4 bases and J 3 bases, with 9 bases left between them. CDR3 sequence: CASSSGSYTGELFF. CDR3 in DNA: TGTGCCAGCAGCTCGGGCAGTTACACCGGGGAGCTGTTTTTT. Variable domain in full (rest from reference TRBV7-9 and TRBJ2-2): DTGVSQNPRHKITKRGQNVTFRCDPISEHNRLYWYRQTLGQGPEFLTYFQNEAQLEKSRLLSDRFSAERPKGSFSTLEIQRTEQGDSAMYLCASSSGSYTGELFFGEGSRLTVL.

This clonotype was detected only a few times. V is TRBV7-9 and J is TRBJ2-3; D is uncertain. The V end lost 2 bases, the J end lost 0 bases, and 12 bases lay between the germline ends. Germline CDR1 reads SEHNR; CDR2 reads FQNEAQ (reference sequence). CDR3 length equals 16 residues. The CDR3 sequence is CASSLRPEPSTDTQYF. CDR3 bases: TGTGCCAGCAGCTTAAGACCCGAACCTAGCACAGATACGCAGTATTTT. The complete variable domain, with remaining parts taken from reference TRBV7-9 and TRBJ2-3, reads DTGVSQNPRHKITKRGQNVTFRCDPISEHNRLYWYRQTLGQGPEFLTYFQNEAQLEKSRLLSDRFSAERPKGSFSTLEIQRTEQGDSAMYLCASSLRPEPSTDTQYFGPGTRLTVL.

The chain links TRBV5-5 to TRBJ1-1; TRBD1 might be the D (6 bases). Between the trimmed V and J ends, which lost 3 bases and 6 bases, there was a span of 24 bases. The CDR3 length is 17 residues. CDR1 is SGHKS, CDR2 YYEKEE, per germline (reference sequence). The CDR3: CASSSNTVGGARAEAFF. The CDR3 DNA follows: TGTGCCAGCAGCTCTAATACCGTAGGGGGGGCGAGGGCTGAAGCTTTCTTT.

This clonotype was detected only once. This chain uses TRBV15 with TRBJ1-1; a weak D match, TRBD1 (6 bases). The CDR3 totals 14 residues. Trimming shortened V by 4 bases and J by 5 bases, and 14 bases separated the two germline ends. Germline V gene data show CDR1 as LNHNV and CDR2 as YYDKDF (reference sequence). The CDR3 DNA reads TGTGCCACCAGCATCAACACAGGGACGACTGAAGCTTTCTTT. As protein: CATSINTGTTEAFF.